Reported below is one T cell receptor (beta chain). The table came from immunoSEQ multiplex PCR; TCRdb's copy has only in-frame clones and leaves some out. The sample records roughly 710,000 clones, around 85% being singletons. The data derive from a study of shared T cell receptors in the human thymus. Trimming took off 5 bases at V and 6 bases at J, with 10 bases between the two ends. Germline-derived CDR1 and CDR2 are SEHNR and FQNEAQ (reference sequence). This CDR3 is built from 13 residues. The data were also submitted as part of a second study, on human thymus T cells. That source adds: Corrective cardiac surgery supplied the resected thymus tissue. Seemingly biased V and J gene usage marked thymic and blood repertoires.

The chain employs TRBV7-9 and TRBJ2-2, with D possibly TRBD1 on 5 matching bases. The clonotype was recovered from a girl under three years old with a congenital heart defect. The sample consisted of thymocytes. CDR3 sequence: CASSASGPGELFF. The CDR3 DNA is TGTGCCAGCAGCGCTTCAGGGCCCGGGGAGCTGTTTTTT.